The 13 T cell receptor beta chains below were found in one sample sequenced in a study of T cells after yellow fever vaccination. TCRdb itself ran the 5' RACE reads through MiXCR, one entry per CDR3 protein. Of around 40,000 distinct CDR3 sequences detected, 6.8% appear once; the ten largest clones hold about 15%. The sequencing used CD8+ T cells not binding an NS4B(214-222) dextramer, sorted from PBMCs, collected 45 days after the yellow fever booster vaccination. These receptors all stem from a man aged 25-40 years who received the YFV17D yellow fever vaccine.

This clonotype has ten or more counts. In DNA form, the CDR3 reads TGTGCCAGCAGTCGGACAGGGGGCAAGAACACTGAAGCTTTCTTT. Translating gives CASSRTGGKNTEAFF. V gene TRBV25-1 combines with J gene TRBJ1-1; 11 bases align to TRBD1. The CDR3 is 15 amino acids. V was pared by 5 bases and J by 1 base, with 3 bases of the junction left unmatched. Germline lookup yields CDR1 MGHDK and CDR2 SYGVNS.

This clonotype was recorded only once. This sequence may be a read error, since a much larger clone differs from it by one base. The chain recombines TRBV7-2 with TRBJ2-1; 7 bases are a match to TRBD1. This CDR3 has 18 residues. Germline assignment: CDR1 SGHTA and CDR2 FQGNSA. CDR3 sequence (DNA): TGTGCCTGCAGCTTTGCCTACCCGACAGACAGGGACTACAATGAGCAGTTCTTC. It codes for CACSFAYPTDRDYNEQFF.

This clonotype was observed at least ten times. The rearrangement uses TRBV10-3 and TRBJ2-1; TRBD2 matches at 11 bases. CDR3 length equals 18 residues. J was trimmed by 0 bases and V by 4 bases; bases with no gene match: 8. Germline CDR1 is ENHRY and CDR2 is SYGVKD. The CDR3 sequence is CAISVDLLAGASYNEQFF. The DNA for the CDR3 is TGTGCCATCAGTGTAGACCTACTAGCGGGAGCCTCCTACAATGAGCAGTTCTTC.

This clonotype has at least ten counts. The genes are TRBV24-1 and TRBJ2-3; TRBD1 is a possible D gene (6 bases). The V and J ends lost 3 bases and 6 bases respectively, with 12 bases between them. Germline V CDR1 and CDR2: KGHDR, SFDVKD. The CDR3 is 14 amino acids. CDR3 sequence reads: CATSDGTQGDTQYF. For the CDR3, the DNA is TGTGCCACCAGTGATGGGACCCAGGGGGATACGCAGTATTTT.

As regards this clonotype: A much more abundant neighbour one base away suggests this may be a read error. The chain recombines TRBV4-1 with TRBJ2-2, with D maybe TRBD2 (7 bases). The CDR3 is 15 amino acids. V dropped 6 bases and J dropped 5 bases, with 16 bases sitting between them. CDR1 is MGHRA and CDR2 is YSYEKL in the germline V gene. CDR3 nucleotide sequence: TGCGCCAGCAGACAGGAGGAGGGGGGGACCGGGGAGCTGTTTTTT. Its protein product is CASRQEEGGTGELFF.

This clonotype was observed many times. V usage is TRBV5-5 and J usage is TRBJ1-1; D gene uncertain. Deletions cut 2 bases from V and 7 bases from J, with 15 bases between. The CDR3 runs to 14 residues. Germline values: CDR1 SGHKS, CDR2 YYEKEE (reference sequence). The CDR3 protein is CASSFAADPDEAFF. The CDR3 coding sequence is TGTGCCAGCAGCTTTGCGGCAGACCCTGATGAAGCTTTCTTT.

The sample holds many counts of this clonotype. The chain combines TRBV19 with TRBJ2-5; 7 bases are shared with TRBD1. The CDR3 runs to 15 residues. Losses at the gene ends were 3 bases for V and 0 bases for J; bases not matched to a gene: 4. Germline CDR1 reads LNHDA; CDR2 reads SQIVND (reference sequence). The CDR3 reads CASSIWDSHQETQYF. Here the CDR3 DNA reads TGTGCCAGTAGTATCTGGGACAGCCACCAAGAGACCCAGTACTTC.

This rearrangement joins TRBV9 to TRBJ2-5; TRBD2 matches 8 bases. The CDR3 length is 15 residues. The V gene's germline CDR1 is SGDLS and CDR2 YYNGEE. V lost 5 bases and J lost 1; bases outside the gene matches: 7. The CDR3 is CASSYSGDPQETQYF. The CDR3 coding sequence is TGTGCCAGCAGTTATAGCGGGGACCCCCAAGAGACCCAGTACTTC. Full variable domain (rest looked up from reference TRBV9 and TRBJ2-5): DSGVTQTPKHLITATGQRVTLRCSPRSGDLSVYWYQQSLDQGLQFLIQYYNGEERAKGNILERFSAQQFPDLHSELNLSSLELGDSALYFCASSYSGDPQETQYFGPGTRLLVL.

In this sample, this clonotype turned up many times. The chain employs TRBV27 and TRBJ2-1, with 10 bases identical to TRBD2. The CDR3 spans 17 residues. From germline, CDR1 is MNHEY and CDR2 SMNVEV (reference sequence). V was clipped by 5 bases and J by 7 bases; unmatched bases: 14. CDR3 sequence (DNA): TGTGCCAGCAGTCCCCTAGCGGGAGTTCGCGGGAGGAATGAGCAGTTCTTC. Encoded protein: CASSPLAGVRGRNEQFF.

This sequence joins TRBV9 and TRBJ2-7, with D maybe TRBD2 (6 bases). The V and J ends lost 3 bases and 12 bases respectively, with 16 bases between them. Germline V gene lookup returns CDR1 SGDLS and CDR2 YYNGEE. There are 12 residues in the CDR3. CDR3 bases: TGTGCCAGCAGCGCAGAAGGGAGGTCCCTGTACTTC. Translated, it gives CASSAEGRSLYF.

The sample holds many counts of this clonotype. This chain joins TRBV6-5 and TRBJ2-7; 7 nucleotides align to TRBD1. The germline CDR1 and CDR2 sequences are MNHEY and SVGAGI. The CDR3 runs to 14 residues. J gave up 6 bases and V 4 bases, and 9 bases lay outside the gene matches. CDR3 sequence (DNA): TGTGCCAGCAGTTTAACGGGACAGTACGCCGAGCAGTACTTC. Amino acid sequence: CASSLTGQYAEQYF.

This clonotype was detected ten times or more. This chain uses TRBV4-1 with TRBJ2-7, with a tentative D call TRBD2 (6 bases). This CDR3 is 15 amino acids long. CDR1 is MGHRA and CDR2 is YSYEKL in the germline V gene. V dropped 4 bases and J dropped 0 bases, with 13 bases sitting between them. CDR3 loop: CASSPGLATSYEQYF. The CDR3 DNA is TGCGCCAGCAGCCCCGGGCTAGCGACCTCCTACGAGCAGTACTTC.

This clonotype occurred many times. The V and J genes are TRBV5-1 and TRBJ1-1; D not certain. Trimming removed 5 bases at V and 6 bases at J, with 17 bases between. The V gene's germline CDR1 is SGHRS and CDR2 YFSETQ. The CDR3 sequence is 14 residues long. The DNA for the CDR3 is TGCGCCAGCAGACCTCTGGGGAGCTCGGCTGAAGCTTTCTTT. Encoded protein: CASRPLGSSAEAFF.